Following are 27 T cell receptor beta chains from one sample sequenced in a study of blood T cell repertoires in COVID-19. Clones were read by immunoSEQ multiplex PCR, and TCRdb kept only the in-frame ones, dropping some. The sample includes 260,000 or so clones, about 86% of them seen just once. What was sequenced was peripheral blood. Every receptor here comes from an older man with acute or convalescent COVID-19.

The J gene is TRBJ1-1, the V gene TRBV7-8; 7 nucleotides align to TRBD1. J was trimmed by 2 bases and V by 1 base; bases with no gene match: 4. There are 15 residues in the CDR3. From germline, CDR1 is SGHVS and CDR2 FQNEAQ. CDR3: CASSLGRGGNTEAFF. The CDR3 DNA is TGTGCCAGCAGCTTAGGCAGAGGGGGCAACACTGAAGCTTTCTTT.

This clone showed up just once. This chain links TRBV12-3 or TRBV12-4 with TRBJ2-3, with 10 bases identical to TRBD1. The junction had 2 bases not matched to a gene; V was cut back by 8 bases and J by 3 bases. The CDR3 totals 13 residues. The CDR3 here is CASRTGGTDTQYF. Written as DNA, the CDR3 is TGTGCCAGCCGGACAGGGGGGACAGATACGCAGTATTTT.

The CDR3 nucleotides are TGTGCCAGCACCAACACCGGGACCTATAATTCACCCCTCCACTTT. This gives the protein CASTNTGTYNSPLHF. This chain uses TRBV6-5 with TRBJ1-6; D unresolved. The V gene lost 7 bases and the J gene lost 2 bases, with 12 bases spanning the gap. Germline CDR1 is MNHEY and CDR2 is SVGAGI. This CDR3 contains 15 residues.

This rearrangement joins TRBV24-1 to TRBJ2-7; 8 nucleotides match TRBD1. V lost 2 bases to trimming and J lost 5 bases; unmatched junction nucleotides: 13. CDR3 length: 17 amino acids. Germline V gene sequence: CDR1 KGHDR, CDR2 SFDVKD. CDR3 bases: TGTGCCACCAGTGATTCCACGACGGGGACAGGTGTGAACGAGCAGTACTTC. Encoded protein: CATSDSTTGTGVNEQYF.

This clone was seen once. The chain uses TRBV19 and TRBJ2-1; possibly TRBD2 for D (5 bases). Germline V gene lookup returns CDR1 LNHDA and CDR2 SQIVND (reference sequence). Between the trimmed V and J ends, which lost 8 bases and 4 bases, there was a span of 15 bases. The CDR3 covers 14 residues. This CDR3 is CASRIGVAYNEQFF. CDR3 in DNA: TGTGCCAGTCGAATCGGCGTAGCGTACAATGAGCAGTTCTTC.

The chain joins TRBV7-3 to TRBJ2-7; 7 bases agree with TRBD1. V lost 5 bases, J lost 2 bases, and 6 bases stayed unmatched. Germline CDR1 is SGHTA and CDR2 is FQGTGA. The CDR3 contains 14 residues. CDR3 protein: CASSPRGLPYEQYF. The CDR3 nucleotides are TGTGCCAGCAGCCCAAGGGGGCTGCCCTACGAGCAGTACTTC. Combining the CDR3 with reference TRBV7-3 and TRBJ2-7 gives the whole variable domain GAGVSQTPSNKVTEKGKYVELRCDPISGHTALYWYRQSLGQGPEFLIYFQGTGAADDSGLPNDRFFAVRPEGSVSTLKIQRTERGDSAVYLCASSPRGLPYEQYFGPGTRLTVT.

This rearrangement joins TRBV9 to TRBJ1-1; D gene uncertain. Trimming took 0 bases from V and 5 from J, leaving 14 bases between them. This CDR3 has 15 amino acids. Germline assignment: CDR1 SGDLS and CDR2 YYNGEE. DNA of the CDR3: TGTGCCAGCAGCGTAGCCCCACCTTCGGGAACTGAAGCTTTCTTT. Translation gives CASSVAPPSGTEAFF.

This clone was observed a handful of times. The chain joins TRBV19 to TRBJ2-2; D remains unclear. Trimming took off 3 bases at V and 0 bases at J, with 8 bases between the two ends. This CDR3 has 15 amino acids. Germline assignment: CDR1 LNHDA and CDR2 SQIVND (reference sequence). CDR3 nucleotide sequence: TGTGCCAGTAGTATTCGACATTCGAACACCGGGGAGCTGTTTTTT. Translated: CASSIRHSNTGELFF.

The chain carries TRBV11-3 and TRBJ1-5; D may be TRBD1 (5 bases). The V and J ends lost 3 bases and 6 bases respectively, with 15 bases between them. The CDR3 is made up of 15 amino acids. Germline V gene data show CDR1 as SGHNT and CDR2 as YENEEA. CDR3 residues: CASSFFTDNPQPQHF. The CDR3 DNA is TGTGCCAGCAGCTTTTTCACGGACAACCCTCAGCCCCAGCATTTT.

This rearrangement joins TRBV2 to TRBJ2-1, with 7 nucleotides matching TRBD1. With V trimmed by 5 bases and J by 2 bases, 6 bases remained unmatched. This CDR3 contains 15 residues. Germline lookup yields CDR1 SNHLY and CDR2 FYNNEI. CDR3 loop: CASSPDRDTYNEQFF. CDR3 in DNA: TGTGCCAGCAGTCCCGACAGGGACACCTACAATGAGCAGTTCTTC.

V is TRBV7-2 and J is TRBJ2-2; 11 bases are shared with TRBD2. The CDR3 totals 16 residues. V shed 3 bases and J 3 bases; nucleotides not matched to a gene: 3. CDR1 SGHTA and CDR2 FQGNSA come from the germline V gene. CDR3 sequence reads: CASSFSGRADTGELFF. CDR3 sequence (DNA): TGTGCCAGCAGCTTTAGCGGGAGGGCCGACACCGGGGAGCTGTTTTTT.

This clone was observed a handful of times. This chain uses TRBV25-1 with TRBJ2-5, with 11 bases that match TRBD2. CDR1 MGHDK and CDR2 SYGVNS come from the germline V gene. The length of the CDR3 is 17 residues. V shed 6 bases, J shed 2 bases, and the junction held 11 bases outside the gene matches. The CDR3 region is CASSPTSGVNVQETQYF. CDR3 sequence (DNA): TGTGCCAGCAGCCCGACTAGCGGGGTTAACGTTCAAGAGACCCAGTACTTC.

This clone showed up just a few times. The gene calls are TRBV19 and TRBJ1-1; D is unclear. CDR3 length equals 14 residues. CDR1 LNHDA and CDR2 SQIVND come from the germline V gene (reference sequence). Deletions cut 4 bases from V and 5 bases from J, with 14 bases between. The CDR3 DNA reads TGTGCCAGTAGTACCCGGCCCGCAGGTACTGAAGCTTTCTTT. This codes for CASSTRPAGTEAFF.

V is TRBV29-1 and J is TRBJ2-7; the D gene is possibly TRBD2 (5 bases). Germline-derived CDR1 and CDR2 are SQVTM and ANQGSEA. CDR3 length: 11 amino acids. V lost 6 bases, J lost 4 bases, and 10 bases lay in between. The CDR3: CSVRGWYEQYF. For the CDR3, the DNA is TGCAGCGTCCGCGGGTGGTACGAGCAGTACTTC.

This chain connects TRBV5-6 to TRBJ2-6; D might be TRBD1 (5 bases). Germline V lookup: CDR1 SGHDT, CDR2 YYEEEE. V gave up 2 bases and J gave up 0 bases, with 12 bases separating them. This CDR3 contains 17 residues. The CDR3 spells CASSFGAPYSGANVLTF. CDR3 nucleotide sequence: TGTGCCAGCAGCTTTGGGGCTCCTTACTCTGGGGCCAACGTCCTGACTTTC.

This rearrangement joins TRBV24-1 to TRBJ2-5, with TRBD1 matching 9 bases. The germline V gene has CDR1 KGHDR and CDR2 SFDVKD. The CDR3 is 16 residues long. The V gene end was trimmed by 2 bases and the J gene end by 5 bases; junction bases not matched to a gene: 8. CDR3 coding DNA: TGTGCCACCAGTGATTCAGGGGGACAGGGACTGGAGACCCAGTACTTC. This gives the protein CATSDSGGQGLETQYF.

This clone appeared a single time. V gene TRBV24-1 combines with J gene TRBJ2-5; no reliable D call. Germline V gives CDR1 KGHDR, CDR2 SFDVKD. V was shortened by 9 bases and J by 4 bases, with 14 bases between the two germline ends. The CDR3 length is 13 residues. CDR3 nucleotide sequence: TGTGCCACCCGCTCCGGAACGGGAGAGACCCAGTACTTC. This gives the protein CATRSGTGETQYF.

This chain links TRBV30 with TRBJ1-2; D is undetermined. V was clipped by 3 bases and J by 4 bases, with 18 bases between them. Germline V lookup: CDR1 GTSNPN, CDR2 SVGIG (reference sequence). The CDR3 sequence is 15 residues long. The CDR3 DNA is TGTGCCTGGAGGGGGAGCCCAGTTTGGGCCTATGGCTACACCTTC. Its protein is CAWRGSPVWAYGYTF.

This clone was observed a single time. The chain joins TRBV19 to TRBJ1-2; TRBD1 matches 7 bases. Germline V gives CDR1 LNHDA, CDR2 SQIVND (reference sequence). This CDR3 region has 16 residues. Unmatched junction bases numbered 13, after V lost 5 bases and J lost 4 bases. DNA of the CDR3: TGTGCCAGTAGTTTGGGACAGACCATCCGGGGCTATGGCTACACCTTC. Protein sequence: CASSLGQTIRGYGYTF.

The CDR3 loop reads CASSQDLAAEAFF. Here the CDR3 DNA reads TGTGCCAGCAGCCAAGATCTGGCAGCTGAAGCTTTCTTT. The J gene is TRBJ1-1, the V gene TRBV3-1 (or the pseudogene TRBV3-2); D is undetermined. Trimming took off 0 bases at V and 6 bases at J, with 8 bases between the two ends. Germline assignment: CDR1 LGHDT and CDR2 YNNKEL (reference sequence). This CDR3 has 13 amino acids.

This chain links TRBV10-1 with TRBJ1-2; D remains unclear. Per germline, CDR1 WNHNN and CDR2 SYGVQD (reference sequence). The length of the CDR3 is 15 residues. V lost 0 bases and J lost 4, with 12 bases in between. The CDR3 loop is CASSESTGDLYGYTF. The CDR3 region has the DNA TGCGCCAGCAGTGAGTCGACCGGAGATCTCTATGGCTACACCTTC.

In DNA form, the CDR3 reads TGTGCCACCAGTGATGCACAACGGGGGAACCAAGAGACCCAGTACTTC. Protein product: CATSDAQRGNQETQYF. The rearrangement joins TRBV24-1 to TRBJ2-5; possibly TRBD2 for D (6 bases). The germline CDR1 and CDR2 sequences are KGHDR and SFDVKD. The CDR3 has 16 residues. Trimming removed 3 bases at V and 0 bases at J, with 13 bases between.

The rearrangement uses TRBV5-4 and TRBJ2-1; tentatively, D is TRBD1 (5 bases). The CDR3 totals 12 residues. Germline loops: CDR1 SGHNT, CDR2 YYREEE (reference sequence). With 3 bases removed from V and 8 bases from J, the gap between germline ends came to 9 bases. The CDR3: CASSYQGDEQFF. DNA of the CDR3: TGTGCCAGCAGCTACCAGGGCGATGAGCAGTTCTTC. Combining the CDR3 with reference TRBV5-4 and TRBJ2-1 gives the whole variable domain ETGVTQSPTHLIKTRGQQVTLRCSSQSGHNTVSWYQQALGQGPQFIFQYYREEENGRGNFPPRFSGLQFPNYSSELNVNALELDDSALYLCASSYQGDEQFFGPGTRLTVL.

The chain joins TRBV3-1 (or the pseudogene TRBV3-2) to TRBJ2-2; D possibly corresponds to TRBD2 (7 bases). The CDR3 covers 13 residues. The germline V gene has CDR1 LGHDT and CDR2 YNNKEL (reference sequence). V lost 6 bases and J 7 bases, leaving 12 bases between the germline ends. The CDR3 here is CASRRGAGGELFF. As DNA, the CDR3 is TGTGCCAGCAGACGGGGGGCCGGCGGGGAGCTGTTTTTT.

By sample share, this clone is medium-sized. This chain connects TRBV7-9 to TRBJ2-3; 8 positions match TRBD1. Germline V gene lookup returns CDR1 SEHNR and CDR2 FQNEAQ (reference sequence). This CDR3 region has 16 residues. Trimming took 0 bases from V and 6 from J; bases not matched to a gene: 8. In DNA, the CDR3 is TGTGCCAGCAGCTTAGCGGCAGGGGGCCTCTTCGATACGCAGTATTTT. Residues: CASSLAAGGLFDTQYF.

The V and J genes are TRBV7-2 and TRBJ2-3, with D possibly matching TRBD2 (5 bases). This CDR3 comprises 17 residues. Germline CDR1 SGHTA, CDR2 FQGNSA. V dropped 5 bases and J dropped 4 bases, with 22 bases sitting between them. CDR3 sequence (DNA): TGTGCCAGCAGCATCCGCGGGCCTTCCCATCCGGCAGATACGCAGTATTTT. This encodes CASSIRGPSHPADTQYF.

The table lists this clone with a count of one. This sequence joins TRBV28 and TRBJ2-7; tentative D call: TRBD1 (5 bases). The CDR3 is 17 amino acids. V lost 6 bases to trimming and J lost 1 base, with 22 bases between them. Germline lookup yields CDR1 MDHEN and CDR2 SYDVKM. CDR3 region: CASSPVPQLTGSYEQYF. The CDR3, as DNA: TGTGCCAGCAGCCCCGTCCCCCAACTCACAGGATCCTACGAGCAGTACTTC.